These T cell receptor beta chains were read from a single sample in a study of OX40 agonist ivuxolimab in advanced cancers. Produced via immunoSEQ multiplex PCR; TCRdb's table is partial and in-frame only. Here the sample spans approximately 45,000 clones, 75% to 90% being singletons. This specimen was CD4+ or CD8+ T cells sorted from blood, taken in a trial of the OX40 agonist ivuxolimab. The receptors were sampled from an adult with an advanced solid tumor such as melanoma, head and neck, liver or kidney cancer. CDR3s include the opening cysteine and the closing phenylalanine or tryptophan. A D gene is named only where the DNA matches it firmly. Only part of the rows carry a size: once, few, many, or a class if the clone is expanded.

v_gene	j_gene	abundance	d_gene	CDR3nt	CDR3aa
TRBV11-1	TRBJ2-7	once	TRBD1	TGTGCCAGCAGCAAGGAAGACAGGGGTCGAGAGCAGTACTTC	CASSKEDRGREQYF
TRBV7-9	TRBJ2-7	.	TRBD1	TGTGCCAGCAGCGCCGGGACAGGGGAGCAGTACTTC	CASSAGTGEQYF
TRBV29-1	TRBJ2-5	.	.	TGCAGCGTCCTCTCCGGGGAGAAGACCCAGTACTTC	CSVLSGEKTQYF
TRBV5-1	TRBJ2-7	once	TRBD2	TGCGCCAGCAGCTCCTCTACGTCTAGCGGGCCCCTCTACGAGCAGTACTTC	CASSSSTSSGPLYEQYF
TRBV5-5	TRBJ1-5	.	.	TGTGCCAGCACCCTGGGAGGGAACGGCAATCAGCCCCAGCATTTT	CASTLGGNGNQPQHF
TRBV9	TRBJ2-3	.	.	TGTGCCAGCAGCGAAGGAGCCGGCACAGATACGCAGTATTTT	CASSEGAGTDTQYF
TRBV4-3	TRBJ2-1	.	TRBD2	TGCGCCAGCAGCCCCCATGGGGGGGGAGGGACCTACAATGAGCAGTTCTTC	CASSPHGGGGTYNEQFF
TRBV19	TRBJ2-7	.	.	TGTGCCAGTAGTCACAGGGCCCCCTCCTACGAGCAGTACTTC	CASSHRAPSYEQYF
TRBV7-2	TRBJ2-3	.	.	TGTGCCAGCAGCTTGGGACTCCCCGGGACCGATACGCAGTATTTT	CASSLGLPGTDTQYF
TRBV9	TRBJ2-2	.	.	TGTGCCAGCAGCGTAAGGTGGAACACCGGGGAGCTGTTTTTT	CASSVRWNTGELFF
TRBV30	TRBJ1-1	few	TRBD1	TGTGCCTGGAGAGTCCTGACAGGGGGCACTGAAGCTTTCTTT	CAWRVLTGGTEAFF
TRBV6-6	TRBJ1-2	.	.	TGTGCCAGCAAGGACGGCTACTATGGCTACACCTTC	CASKDGYYGYTF
TRBV7-3	TRBJ1-3	.	.	TGTGCCAGCAGCCCCGGGAGGGGAAACACCATATATTTT	CASSPGRGNTIYF
TRBV6-5	TRBJ2-6	.	.	TGTGCCAGCAGGCGGACGGGCTCTGGGGCCAACGTCCTGACTTTC	CASRRTGSGANVLTF
TRBV7-2	TRBJ1-2	.	.	TGTGCCAGCAGCTCGGATCAGGGGAGTTACTATGGCTACACCTTC	CASSSDQGSYYGYTF
TRBV10-3	TRBJ2-5	.	TRBD1	TGTGCCATCAGTGGGTGGGGGAGGACAGGGAGCAAAGAGACCCAGTACTTC	CAISGWGRTGSKETQYF